This T cell receptor (beta chain) was profiled in a study of blood T cell repertoires in COVID-19. Study as a whole: The origin of the acute and convalescent COVID-19 samples was the United States, Italy and Spain.

Germline V gives CDR1 LNHDA, CDR2 SQIVND (reference sequence). Trimming removed 3 bases at V and 5 bases at J, with 19 bases between. This CDR3 is 16 amino acids long. Measured with immunoSEQ multiplex PCR; TCRdb has only the in-frame clones, and not every one. The table records hundreds of thousands of clones, 70% to 90% of them present only once. The receptor was derived from a woman in her 30s with active or convalescent COVID-19. The sequenced sample consisted of peripheral blood. The rearrangement uses TRBV19 and TRBJ1-2, with a weak D call TRBD1 (6 bases). CDR3 sequence (DNA): TGTGCCAGTAGTATTAACCGGGACAATATCGGGTATGGCTACACCTTC. Residues: CASSINRDNIGYGYTF.